What follows are 6 T cell receptor beta chains derived from one specimen sequenced in a study of blood T cell repertoires in COVID-19. Profiling relied on immunoSEQ multiplex PCR, and the TCRdb table lists in-frame clones only, not all of them. The sample carries fewer than 200,000 clones, over 70% recorded once. The sequencing input was peripheral blood. The origin of the receptors is a woman older than 75 with active or convalescent COVID-19.

J is TRBJ2-1 and V is TRBV27, with 9 positions matching TRBD2. CDR1 and CDR2 from the germline V gene are MNHEY and SMNVEV (reference sequence). Trimming removed 10 bases from V and 9 bases from J; junction bases left unmatched: 16. The CDR3 has 15 residues. CDR3 amino acids: CATTSNLAGEREQFF. Here the CDR3 DNA reads TGTGCCACCACTTCCAATTTAGCGGGGGAGCGTGAGCAGTTCTTC.

This chain joins TRBV27 and TRBJ1-2; 9 positions agree with TRBD1. CDR3 length: 15 amino acids. V was clipped by 5 bases and J by 4 bases; unmatched bases: 8. CDR1 MNHEY and CDR2 SMNVEV come from the germline V gene (reference sequence). In DNA form, the CDR3 reads TGTGCCAGCAGTATCCTGGGACAGGGCTTCTATGGCTACACCTTC. It encodes CASSILGQGFYGYTF.

This clone was seen a single time. The rearrangement links TRBV5-1 to TRBJ2-2, with D possibly TRBD1 on 6 matching bases. V gave up 0 bases and J gave up 5 bases, with 11 bases separating them. This CDR3 has 15 amino acids. In germline, CDR1 is SGHRS, CDR2 YFSETQ. CDR3 DNA: TGCGCCAGCAGCTTGGATCCAGGGGTTACCGGGGAGCTGTTTTTT. Translated, it gives CASSLDPGVTGELFF.

The chain recombines TRBV7-2 with TRBJ1-3, with no clear D. The CDR3 loop spans 17 amino acids. The germline CDR1 and CDR2 sequences are SGHTA and FQGNSA. V lost 1 base and J 0 bases, leaving 13 bases between the germline ends. CDR3 DNA: TGTGCCAGCAGCTTAGGCGGGGTTTCCATCTCTGGAAACACCATATATTTT. Translating it yields CASSLGGVSISGNTIYF.

The J gene is TRBJ1-5, the V gene TRBV6-1; D gene unclear. CDR1 and CDR2 from the germline V gene are MNHNS and SASEGT. V gave up 1 base and J gave up 2 bases, with 12 bases separating them. This CDR3 comprises 16 residues. The CDR3 loop reads CASSEDGREGNQPQHF. The CDR3 nucleotides are TGTGCCAGCAGTGAAGACGGGAGGGAAGGCAATCAGCCCCAGCATTTT.

The chain has TRBV6-2 or TRBV6-3 and TRBJ1-5; no firm D call. V was clipped by 3 bases and J by 1 base, with 10 bases between them. CDR3 length: 15 residues. From germline, CDR1 is MNHEY and CDR2 SVGEGT. In nucleotides, the CDR3 is TGTGCCAGCAGTTATATTGGCAGGAGCAATCAGCCCCAGCATTTT. This encodes CASSYIGRSNQPQHF.